This T cell receptor (beta chain) is drawn from a study of cytomegalovirus exposure and HLA in healthy donors. The PCR ran on 60 Vbeta and 13 Jbeta primers. TCRdb keeps only in-frame clones here, not all; method: immunoSEQ multiplex PCR. The sample includes under 200,000 clones, roughly four fifths of them seen just once. CDR3 length: 14 residues. The V and J ends lost 4 bases and 2 bases respectively, with 10 bases between them. The V gene's germline CDR1 is SGHRS and CDR2 YFSETQ. The chain uses TRBV5-1 and TRBJ1-3; D gene unclear. The sample comprised PBMCs. This receptor was identified in a female donor in good health and CMV-seronegative. CDR3 loop: CASSQGGTGNTIYF. The DNA for the CDR3 is TGCGCCAGCAGCCAAGGCGGGACTGGAAACACCATATATTTT.